The clone carrying this TCR beta chain was observed a handful of times. These data are taken from a study of blood T cell repertoires in COVID-19. Study-level background: COVID-19 samples from acute and convalescent phases originated in the United States, Italy and Spain. The analysed material was cDNA or gDNA that came from T cells, B-cell-depleted T cells, or PBMCs.

J was trimmed by 4 bases and V by 4 bases; bases with no gene match: 12. CDR3 length: 18 amino acids. CDR1 is SGHDT, CDR2 YYEEEE, per germline. Original methodology: Amplification with reference gene primers provided the estimates of nucleated cell counts. Profiled with immunoSEQ multiplex PCR; TCRdb holds only in-frame clones, not every one. Clonal size and the V and J genes are those of that table, whereas D and trimming came from the DNA. The sample contains tens of thousands of clones, roughly 82% of which appear only once. The rearrangement links TRBV5-6 to TRBJ2-1; 12 bases match TRBD2. The clonotype originates from a human donor in a cohort sampled during active COVID-19. Sequenced material: peripheral blood. The CDR3 DNA reads as TGTGCCAGCAGCCCCGAGACTAGCGGGGGTCTCCCGTACAATGAGCAGTTCTTC. Amino acid sequence: CASSPETSGGLPYNEQFF.